These T cell receptor beta chains were read from a single sample in a study of vaccination and CD4 T cells after COVID-19. The antigens of these receptors remain unknown. TCRdb reprocessed the PCR reads via MiXCR and lists one record per CDR3 protein. Of about 13,000 distinct CDR3 sequences in the sample, roughly 80% were seen once. The sample was CD4+ T cells from blood, cultured in vitro, taken after SARS-CoV-2 vaccination. The receptors here all came from a human donor who received a COVID-19 vaccine. CDR3s include the opening cysteine and the closing phenylalanine or tryptophan. The D gene is left open where the match is weak. The listing skips clone size in some rows; elsewhere it reads once, few, many or a size class.

j_gene,d_gene,v_gene,abundance,CDR3aa,CDR3nt
TRBJ1-5,-,TRBV19,-,CASSIRGGGDQPQHF,TGTGCCAGTAGTATTAGGGGAGGAGGGGATCAGCCCCAGCATTTT
TRBJ2-1,-,TRBV15,-,CATSRPGRQDNEQFF,TGTGCCACCAGCAGACCGGGACGGCAAGACAATGAGCAGTTCTTC
TRBJ1-2,-,TRBV20-1,few,CSASSGGASYGYTF,TGCAGTGCGTCATCTGGGGGGGCAAGCTATGGCTACACCTTC
TRBJ1-5,-,TRBV3-1,-,CASSQGVGGNQPQHF,TGTGCCAGCAGCCAAGGGGTGGGAGGCAATCAGCCCCAGCATTTT
TRBJ1-1,-,TRBV5-8,-,CASSPEQGTGNTEAFF,TGTGCCAGCAGCCCGGAGCAGGGTACGGGGAACACTGAAGCTTTCTTT
TRBJ1-5,-,TRBV24-1,-,CATSEDGWDQPQHF,TGTGCCACCAGTGAGGACGGGTGGGATCAGCCCCAGCATTTT
TRBJ1-2,-,TRBV7-8,-,CASSLGSGDGYTF,TGTGCCAGCAGCTTAGGGTCGGGAGATGGCTACACCTTC
TRBJ2-5,-,TRBV21-1,-,CASSKGGRGLPTEYF,TGTGCCAGCAGCAAAGGGGGGCGGGGGCTACCTACCGAGTACTTC
TRBJ2-7,-,TRBV30,-,CAWSAEGEQYF,TGTGCCTGGAGTGCTGAGGGCGAGCAGTACTTC
TRBJ1-5,-,TRBV19,few,CASSTDRSYARQPQHF,TGTGCCAGTAGTACCGACAGATCTTACGCGCGGCAGCCCCAGCATTTT
TRBJ2-1,-,TRBV24-1,few,CATSSANEQFF,TGTGCCACCAGTAGCGCGAATGAGCAGTTCTTC
TRBJ1-5,-,TRBV25-1,once,CERDCQPQHF,TGTGAGCGGGATTGCCAGCCCCAGCATTTT
TRBJ1-3,-,TRBV6-1,-,CASSSSSETASGNTIYF,TGTGCCAGCAGCAGTAGCTCGGAGACAGCATCTGGAAACACCATATATTTT
TRBJ1-3,-,TRBV10-1,-,CASSDNSGNTIYF,TGCGCCAGCAGTGATAACTCTGGAAACACCATATATTTT
TRBJ1-6,TRBD1,TRBV6-1,-,CASSAWDRVDSPLHF,TGTGCCAGCAGTGCCTGGGACAGGGTAGATTCACCCCTCCACTTT
TRBJ1-5,-,TRBV6-1,-,CASSSTGYSNQPQHF,TGTGCCAGCAGCTCTACAGGTTATAGCAATCAGCCCCAGCATTTT
TRBJ2-3,TRBD2,TRBV2,once,CASKRLAGGSDTQYF,TGTGCCAGCAAAAGACTAGCGGGGGGGTCTGATACGCAGTATTTT
TRBJ2-7,-,TRBV6-1,-,CASSEATAYEQYF,TGTGCCAGCAGTGAAGCGACGGCGTACGAGCAGTACTTC
TRBJ2-3,-,TRBV20-1,few,CSADKGGTVRGTDTQYF,TGCAGTGCTGATAAGGGGGGTACGGTCAGGGGAACAGATACGCAGTATTTT
TRBJ2-2,-,TRBV24-1,-,CATSTGTPNTGELFF,TGTGCCACCAGCACCGGGACACCGAACACCGGGGAGCTGTTTTTT
TRBJ1-3,-,TRBV12-3/TRBV12-4,-,CASSLLGSTGNTIYF,TGTGCCAGCAGTTTGTTGGGTTCGACTGGAAACACCATATATTTT
TRBJ1-2,-,TRBV30,-,CATDAGIYGYTF,TGTGCCACGGACGCCGGAATCTATGGCTACACCTTC
TRBJ1-1,-,TRBV29-1,-,CSVGGAENTEAFF,TGCAGCGTTGGGGGGGCTGAGAACACTGAAGCTTTCTTT
TRBJ1-6,-,TRBV6-2/TRBV6-3,-,CASSRPGATPLHF,TGTGCCAGCAGCCGACCAGGGGCGACACCCCTCCACTTT
TRBJ2-2,-,TRBV24-1,-,CATSGAGRKNTGELFF,TGTGCCACCAGTGGCGCGGGACGGAAGAACACCGGGGAGCTGTTTTTT
TRBJ1-3,-,TRBV7-6,-,CASSQNSGNTIYF,TGTGCCAGCAGCCAAAACTCTGGAAACACCATATATTTT
TRBJ1-1,-,TRBV28,-,CASSPAGGLGTEAFF,TGTGCCAGCAGTCCCGCGGGGGGTTTGGGGACTGAAGCTTTCTTT
TRBJ1-5,-,TRBV10-3,-,CAIIPTRSGQPQHF,TGTGCCATCATTCCGACCCGATCGGGGCAGCCCCAGCATTTT
TRBJ2-7,TRBD2,TRBV12-3/TRBV12-4,-,CASSLGLAGVVYEQYF,TGTGCCAGCAGTCTGGGACTAGCGGGGGTGGTCTACGAGCAGTACTTC
TRBJ1-2,-,TRBV11-3,-,CASSSKWDGYTF,TGTGCCAGCAGCTCAAAGTGGGATGGCTACACCTTC
TRBJ1-2,-,TRBV7-9,-,CASSLEGYGYTF,TGTGCCAGCAGCTTAGAGGGCTATGGCTACACCTTC
TRBJ1-5,-,TRBV15,medium-sized,CATSRDFNQPQHF,TGTGCCACCAGCAGAGATTTTAATCAGCCCCAGCATTTT
TRBJ2-5,-,TRBV10-3,-,CASSDRYQETQYF,TGTGCCAGCAGTGACAGATATCAAGAGACCCAGTACTTC
TRBJ1-2,-,TRBV2,-,CASSFYRDYTF,TGTGCCAGCAGTTTCTACCGGGACTACACCTTC
TRBJ2-5,TRBD1,TRBV15,-,CATSTGQTQETQYF,TGTGCCACCAGCACGGGACAGACCCAAGAGACCCAGTACTTC
TRBJ2-3,TRBD2,TRBV6-2/TRBV6-3,few,CASSYSSGESDTQYF,TGTGCCAGCAGTTATAGTAGCGGGGAATCAGATACGCAGTATTTT
TRBJ1-6,-,TRBV7-9,-,CASSFDGPNSPLHF,TGTGCCAGCAGCTTTGACGGACCCAATTCACCCCTCCACTTT
TRBJ1-6,TRBD1,TRBV28,-,CASTVTGGYSPLHF,TGTGCCAGCACGGTGACAGGGGGCTATTCACCCCTCCACTTT
TRBJ2-2,-,TRBV20-1,-,CSARPVGTARLIGELFF,TGCAGTGCTAGACCCGTAGGCACAGCAAGACTCATCGGGGAGCTGTTTTTT
TRBJ1-1,-,TRBV19,-,CASSRTANTEAFF,TGTGCCAGTAGTCGGACGGCGAACACTGAAGCTTTCTTT
TRBJ2-2,-,TRBV12-3/TRBV12-4,-,CASNLGGQTGELFF,TGTGCCAGCAATCTCGGGGGGCAAACCGGGGAGCTGTTTTTT
TRBJ1-1,-,TRBV20-1,-,CSASPGESTEAFF,TGCAGTGCTAGCCCGGGGGAGAGCACTGAAGCTTTCTTT
TRBJ2-6,-,TRBV2,-,CASTQGSGANVLTF,TGTGCCAGCACCCAGGGCTCTGGGGCCAACGTCCTGACTTTC
TRBJ2-7,-,TRBV18,-,CASSPDRSFSYEQYF,TGTGCCAGCTCACCTGACAGGTCTTTCTCCTACGAGCAGTACTTC
TRBJ1-5,-,TRBV10-1,few,CASSRGLAGRTPDGLNQPQHF,TGCGCCAGCAGTAGAGGGTTGGCAGGCCGGACGCCGGACGGCCTTAATCAGCCCCAGCATTTT
TRBJ1-2,TRBD1,TRBV14,-,CASSDGTGIWGGYTF,TGTGCCAGCAGCGACGGGACAGGGATTTGGGGCGGCTACACCTTC
TRBJ1-5,-,TRBV5-1,-,CASSLGDNVQPQHF,TGCGCCAGCAGCTTGGGGGACAATGTTCAGCCCCAGCATTTT
TRBJ2-3,TRBD2,TRBV7-8,-,CASSLARAGGDTQYF,TGTGCCAGCAGCTTAGCGCGAGCGGGGGGGGATACGCAGTATTTT
TRBJ2-2,TRBD2,TRBV7-9,-,CASSPGLAANTGGLFF,TGTGCCAGCAGCCCCGGACTAGCGGCGAACACCGGGGGGCTGTTTTTT
TRBJ1-5,-,TRBV6-5,-,CASSFGGWSNQPQHF,TGTGCCAGCAGTTTCGGGGGCTGGAGCAATCAGCCCCAGCATTTT
TRBJ1-5,TRBD1,TRBV11-2,large,CASSAHRGGQPQHF,TGTGCCAGCAGCGCCCACAGGGGTGGTCAGCCCCAGCATTTT